This T cell receptor beta chain was sequenced during a study of cytomegalovirus exposure and HLA in healthy donors. Findings and limits, study-wide: Owing to their indistinguishability, certain V segments, notably TRBV6-2 and TRBV6-3, were excluded. It was taken for granted in presence/absence analyses that sequencing depth across donors was roughly uniform.

V was trimmed by 6 bases and J by 8 bases, leaving 10 bases between them. The germline V gene has CDR1 MDHEN and CDR2 SYDVKM. This CDR3 contains 11 residues. Amplification used 60 Vbeta primers and 13 Jbeta primers. Clones were sequenced by immunoSEQ multiplex PCR, and TCRdb holds only the in-frame ones, with some missing. The profile shows 95,000 to 150,000 clones, around 80% of them singletons. Turning to this clone: Antigen specificity is unknown.

The source of this sequence is a man in his thirties or forties in good health and CMV-seronegative. Source material: PBMCs. The V call is TRBV28, the J call TRBJ1-1; D is undetermined. CDR3 in DNA: TGTGCCAGCAGCAATGGCTTCGAAGCTTTCTTT. The encoded protein is CASSNGFEAFF.